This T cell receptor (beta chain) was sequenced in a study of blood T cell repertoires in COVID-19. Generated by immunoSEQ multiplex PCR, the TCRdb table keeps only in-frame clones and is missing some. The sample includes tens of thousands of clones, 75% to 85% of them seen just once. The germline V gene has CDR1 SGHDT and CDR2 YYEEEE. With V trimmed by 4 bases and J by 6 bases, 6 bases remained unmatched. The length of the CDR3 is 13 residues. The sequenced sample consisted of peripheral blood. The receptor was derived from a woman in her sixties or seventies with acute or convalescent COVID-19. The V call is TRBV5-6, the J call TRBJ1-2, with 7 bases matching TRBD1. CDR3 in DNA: TGTGCCAGCAGCCGAAGACAGGGCCATGGCTACACCTTC. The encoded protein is CASSRRQGHGYTF.